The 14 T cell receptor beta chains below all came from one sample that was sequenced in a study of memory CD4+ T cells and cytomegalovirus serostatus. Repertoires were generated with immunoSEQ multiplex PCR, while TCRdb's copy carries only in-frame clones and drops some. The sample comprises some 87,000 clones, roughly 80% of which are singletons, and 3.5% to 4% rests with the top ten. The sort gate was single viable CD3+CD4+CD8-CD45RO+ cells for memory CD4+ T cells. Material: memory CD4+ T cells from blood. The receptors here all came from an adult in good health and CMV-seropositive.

CDR3 nucleotides: TGCGCCAGCAGCCAAGATAAGGACATCCCCACTTATGGCTACACCTTC. This sequence encodes CASSQDKDIPTYGYTF. V and J are TRBV4-3 and TRBJ1-2; tentatively, D is TRBD1 (5 bases). The V end lost 0 bases, the J end lost 5 bases, and 16 bases lay between the germline ends. Germline V gives CDR1 LGHNA, CDR2 YSLEER. This CDR3 has 16 amino acids.

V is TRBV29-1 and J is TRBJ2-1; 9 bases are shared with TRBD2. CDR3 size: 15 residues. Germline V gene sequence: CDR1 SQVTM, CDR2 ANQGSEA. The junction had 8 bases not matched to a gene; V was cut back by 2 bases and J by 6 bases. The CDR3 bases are TGCAGCGTTGAACCTCCTAGCGGGATAGGCAATGAGCAGTTCTTC. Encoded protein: CSVEPPSGIGNEQFF.

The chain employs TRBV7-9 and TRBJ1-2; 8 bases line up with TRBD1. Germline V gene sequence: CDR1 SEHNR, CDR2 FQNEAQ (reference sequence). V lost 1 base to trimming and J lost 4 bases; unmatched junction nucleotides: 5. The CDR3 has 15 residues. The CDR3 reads CASSLEQGAGYGYTF. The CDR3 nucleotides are TGTGCCAGCAGCTTAGAGCAGGGGGCAGGCTATGGCTACACCTTC. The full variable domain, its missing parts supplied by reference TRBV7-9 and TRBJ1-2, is DTGVSQNPRHKITKRGQNVTFRCDPISEHNRLYWYRQTLGQGPEFLTYFQNEAQLEKSRLLSDRFSAERPKGSFSTLEIQRTEQGDSAMYLCASSLEQGAGYGYTFGSGTRLTVV.

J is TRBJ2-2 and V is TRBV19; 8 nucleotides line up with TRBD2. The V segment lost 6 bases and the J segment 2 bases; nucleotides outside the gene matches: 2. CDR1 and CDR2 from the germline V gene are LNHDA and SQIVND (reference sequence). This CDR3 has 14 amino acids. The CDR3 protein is CASRLAVNTGELFF. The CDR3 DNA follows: TGTGCCAGTAGACTAGCGGTAAACACCGGGGAGCTGTTTTTT. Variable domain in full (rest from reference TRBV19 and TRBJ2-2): DGGITQSPKYLFRKEGQNVTLSCEQNLNHDAMYWYRQDPGQGLRLIYYSQIVNDFQKGDIAEGYSVSREKKESFPLTVTSAQKNPTAFYLCASRLAVNTGELFFGEGSRLTVL.

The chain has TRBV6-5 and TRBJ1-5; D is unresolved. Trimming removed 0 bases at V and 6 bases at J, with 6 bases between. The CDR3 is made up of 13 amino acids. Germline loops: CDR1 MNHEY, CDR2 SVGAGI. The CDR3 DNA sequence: TGTGCCAGCAGTTACTCGGCAGCTCAGCCCCAGCATTTT. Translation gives CASSYSAAQPQHF.

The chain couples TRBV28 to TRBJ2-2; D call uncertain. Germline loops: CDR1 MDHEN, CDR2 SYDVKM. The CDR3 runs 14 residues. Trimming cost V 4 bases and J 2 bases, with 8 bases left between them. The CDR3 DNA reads TGTGCCAGCAGTTCCCCCATAAACACCGGGGAGCTGTTTTTT. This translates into CASSSPINTGELFF.

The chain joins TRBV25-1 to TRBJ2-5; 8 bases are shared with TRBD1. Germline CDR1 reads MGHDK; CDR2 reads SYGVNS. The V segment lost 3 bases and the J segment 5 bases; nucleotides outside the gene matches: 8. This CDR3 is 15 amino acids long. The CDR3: CASSDPQGAGETQYF. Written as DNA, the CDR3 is TGTGCCAGCAGTGACCCTCAGGGGGCGGGGGAGACCCAGTACTTC.

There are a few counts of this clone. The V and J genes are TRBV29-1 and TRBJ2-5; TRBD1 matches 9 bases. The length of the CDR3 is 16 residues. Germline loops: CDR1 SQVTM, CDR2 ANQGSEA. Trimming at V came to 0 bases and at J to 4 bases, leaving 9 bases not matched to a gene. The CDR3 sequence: CSVEDQTRTGVETQYF. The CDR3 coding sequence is TGCAGCGTTGAAGATCAGACCCGGACAGGGGTAGAGACCCAGTACTTC. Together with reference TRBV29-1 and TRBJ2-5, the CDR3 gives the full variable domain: SAVISQKPSRDICQRGTSLTIQCQVDSQVTMMFWYRQQPGQSLTLIATANQGSEATYESGFVIDKFPISRPNLTFSTLTVSNMSPEDSSIYLCSVEDQTRTGVETQYFGPGTRLLVL.

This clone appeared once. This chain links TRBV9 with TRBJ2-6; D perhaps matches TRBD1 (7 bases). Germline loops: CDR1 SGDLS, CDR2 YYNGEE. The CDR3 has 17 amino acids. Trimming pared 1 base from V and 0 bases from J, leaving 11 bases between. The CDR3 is CASSVSGGPSGANVLTF. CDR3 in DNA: TGTGCCAGCAGCGTATCAGGGGGGCCCTCTGGGGCCAACGTCCTGACTTTC.

The CDR3 sequence: CASSFEYDRLSGANVLTF. Written as DNA, the CDR3 is TGTGCCAGCAGTTTTGAGTACGACAGACTCTCTGGGGCCAACGTCCTGACTTTC. The chain combines TRBV27 with TRBJ2-6, with a possible D match to TRBD1 (5 bases). The CDR3 totals 18 residues. Germline assignment: CDR1 MNHEY and CDR2 SMNVEV (reference sequence). The V end was cut by 3 bases, the J end by 0 bases, with 15 bases between. Filled out from reference TRBV27 and TRBJ2-6, the complete variable domain reads EAQVTQNPRYLITVTGKKLTVTCSQNMNHEYMSWYRQDPGLGLRQIYYSMNVEVTDKGDVPEGYKVSRKEKRNFPLILESPSPNQTSLYFCASSFEYDRLSGANVLTFGAGSRLTVL.

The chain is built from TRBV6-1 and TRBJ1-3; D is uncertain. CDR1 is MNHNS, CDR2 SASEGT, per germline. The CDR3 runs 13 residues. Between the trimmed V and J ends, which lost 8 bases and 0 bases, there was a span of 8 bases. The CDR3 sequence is CASGGYSGNTIYF. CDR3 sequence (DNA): TGTGCCAGCGGCGGATACTCTGGAAACACCATATATTTT.

DNA of the CDR3: TGTGCCAGCAGTTCCGGGACAGGGTTATACGAGCAGTACTTC. This translates into CASSSGTGLYEQYF. V gene TRBV6-5 combines with J gene TRBJ2-7; 9 positions agree with TRBD1. CDR1 and CDR2 (germline): MNHEY, SVGAGI. V was clipped by 4 bases and J by 4 bases; unmatched bases: 5. The CDR3 runs 14 residues.

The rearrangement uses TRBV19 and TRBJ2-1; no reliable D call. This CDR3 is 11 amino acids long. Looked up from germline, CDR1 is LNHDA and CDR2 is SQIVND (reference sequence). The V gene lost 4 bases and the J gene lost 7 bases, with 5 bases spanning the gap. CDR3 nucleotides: TGTGCCAGTAGTACCCAAAATGAGCAGTTCTTC. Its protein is CASSTQNEQFF.

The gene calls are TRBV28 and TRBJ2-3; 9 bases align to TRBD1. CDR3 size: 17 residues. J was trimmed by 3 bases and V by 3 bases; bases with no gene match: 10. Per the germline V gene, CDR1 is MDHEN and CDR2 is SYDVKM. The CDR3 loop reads CASSFTGGYRGTDTQYF. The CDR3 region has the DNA TGTGCCAGCAGTTTCACAGGGGGCTATCGGGGGACAGATACGCAGTATTTT.